This passage covers 31 T cell receptor beta chains from one sample sequenced in a study of CD8+CD57+ T cells in acquired aplastic anemia. The study profiled TCR beta VDJ and CDR3 using genomic DNA as template. MiXCR, run by TCRdb on the reads, gives a single entry per CDR3 protein. The sample holds roughly 180,000 distinct CDR3 sequences, less than 55% seen once. Sequencing input: sorted CD4+, CD8+, or CD8+CD57+ T cells (not recorded which) from PBMCs. These receptors were obtained from a human donor in good health.

This clonotype appeared many times. The V gene is TRBV5-1, the J gene TRBJ2-3; D perhaps matches TRBD1 (5 bases). The CDR3 runs 15 residues. CDR1 is SGHRS and CDR2 is YFSETQ in the germline V gene. V lost 5 bases, J lost 0 bases, and 13 bases lay in between. The CDR3 coding sequence is TGCGCCAGCAGGGTAGGGGAAAGTAGCACAGATACGCAGTATTTT. This codes for CASRVGESSTDTQYF.

This clonotype was seen just once. The chain is built from TRBV12-3 or TRBV12-4 and TRBJ1-6; TRBD1 matches at 8 bases. The CDR3 runs to 15 residues. Trimming at V came to 4 bases and at J to 7 bases, leaving 6 bases not matched to a gene. The CDR3 sequence: CASSSLGQGNSPLHF. The CDR3 bases are TGTGCCAGCAGTTCCCTCGGACAGGGCAATTCACCCCTCCACTTT.

This clonotype has a count of ten or more. The junction does not match germline at one end; this may be a read error. CDR3 in amino acids: CASSLGILAGPVF. CDR3 sequence (DNA): TGTGCCAGCAGCTTGGGAATCCTTGCAGGACCGGTTTTT. J is TRBJ1-4 and V is TRBV5-8; D is uncertain. Germline V gene sequence: CDR1 SGHTS, CDR2 YDEGEE. This CDR3 has 13 amino acids. The variable domain in full, with the rest retrieved from reference TRBV5-8 and TRBJ1-4, is EAGVTQSPTHLIKTRGQQATLRCSPISGHTSVYWYQQALGLGLQFLLWYDEGEERNRGNFPPRFSGRQFPNYSSELNVNALELEDSALYLCASSLGILAGPVFGSGTQLSVL.

This clonotype was found many times. This rearrangement joins TRBV20-1 to TRBJ2-7; the D is unclear. V shed 4 bases and J shed 2 bases, with 12 bases lying between them. The CDR3 runs to 13 residues. Germline CDR1 reads DFQATT; CDR2 reads SNEGSKA (reference sequence). CDR3 sequence reads: CSAIPTGTYEQYF. CDR3 DNA: TGCAGTGCTATCCCGACCGGTACCTACGAGCAGTACTTC.

For this clonotype: Germline and junction disagree at one end, which may indicate a read error. The chain is built from TRBV6-1 and TRBJ2-1; tentatively, D is TRBD2 (7 bases). Germline V CDR1 and CDR2: MNHNS, SASEGT. The CDR3 loop spans 16 amino acids. The CDR3 nucleotides read TGTGCCAGCAGTGAAGAAGGGAGGGGGTCCTACAATGAGCAGTCCTTC. It specifies CASSEEGRGSYNEQSF.

This clonotype was found many times. V gene TRBV4-2 combines with J gene TRBJ2-1; D call uncertain. This CDR3 region has 13 residues. Trimming removed 0 bases from V and 8 bases from J, with 8 bases in between. CDR1 is LGHNA, CDR2 YNFKEQ, per germline. The CDR3 nucleotides read TGTGCCAGCAGCCAAGACCAGTTAGATGAGCAGTTCTTC. Translating gives CASSQDQLDEQFF.

The chain carries TRBV19 and TRBJ1-6; the D is unclear. The CDR3 covers 14 residues. V lost 9 bases and J lost 4, with 13 bases in between. CDR1 is LNHDA, CDR2 SQIVND, per germline (reference sequence). The CDR3 bases are TGTGCCAGAAAAAAGATCTGTTATAATTCACCCCTCCACTTT. Residues: CARKKICYNSPLHF.

In this sample, this clonotype turned up a few times. The chain uses TRBV2 and TRBJ1-5; no clear D gene. This CDR3 has 15 amino acids. V was pared by 3 bases and J by 0 bases, with 9 bases between. Per germline, CDR1 SNHLY and CDR2 FYNNEI. For the CDR3, the DNA is TGTGCCAGCAGTGATCAACATGCTAGCAATCAGCCCCAGCATTTT. Translation gives CASSDQHASNQPQHF.

The CDR3 DNA is TGTGCCAGCAGTGATTCAGGGGGTAACACTGAAGCTTTCTTT. This encodes CASSDSGGNTEAFF. The J gene is TRBJ1-1, the V gene TRBV25-1, with 7 bases fitting TRBD1. The junction had 3 bases not matched to a gene; V was cut back by 3 bases and J by 2 bases. The CDR3 loop spans 14 amino acids. Germline V gives CDR1 MGHDK, CDR2 SYGVNS.

V and J are TRBV11-1 and TRBJ1-2; D call uncertain. The CDR3 contains 16 residues. Germline CDR1 and CDR2: SGHAT and FQDESV (reference sequence). The V gene lost 4 bases and the J gene lost 0 bases, with 15 bases spanning the gap. CDR3 in DNA: TGTGCCAGCAGCTCACCTGGGAAAGCATCTAACTATGGCTACACCTTC. Translated, it gives CASSSPGKASNYGYTF.

This clonotype has a count of ten or more. The chain uses TRBV5-1 and TRBJ1-1; no clear D. The CDR3 is 12 amino acids. CDR1 SGHRS and CDR2 YFSETQ come from the germline V gene. Trimming cost V 5 bases and J 8 bases, with 13 bases left between them. The CDR3 sequence is CASRETLGEAFF. The CDR3 bases are TGCGCCAGCAGAGAGACCCTAGGAGAAGCTTTCTTT. Full variable domain (missing parts from reference TRBV5-1 and TRBJ1-1): KAGVTQTPRYLIKTRGQQVTLSCSPISGHRSVSWYQQTPGQGLQFLFEYFSETQRNKGNFPGRFSGRQFSNSRSEMNVSTLELGDSALYLCASRETLGEAFFGQGTRLTVV.

This clonotype turned up a few times. The V gene is TRBV6-4, the J gene TRBJ1-4; a weak D match, TRBD1 (6 bases). The V gene's germline CDR1 is MRHNA and CDR2 SNTAGT. V was pared by 5 bases and J by 1 base, with 11 bases between. The CDR3 runs 15 residues. The CDR3 sequence is CASSRQDRTNEKLFF. The CDR3 DNA reads TGTGCCAGCAGTCGACAGGACAGAACTAATGAAAAACTGTTTTTT.

There are many counts of this clonotype. The chain couples TRBV5-8 to TRBJ2-3; 7 bases line up with TRBD2. Trimming took 3 bases from V and 2 from J; bases not matched to a gene: 3. The V gene's germline CDR1 is SGHTS and CDR2 YDEGEE. The CDR3 is 14 amino acids. The CDR3 spells CASSWGGNTDTQYF. The CDR3, as DNA: TGTGCCAGCAGCTGGGGGGGGAACACAGATACGCAGTATTTT.

J is TRBJ2-3 and V is TRBV7-2, with a possible D match to TRBD1 (5 bases). V lost 6 bases to trimming and J lost 8 bases, with 12 bases between them. CDR3 size: 12 residues. The germline gives CDR1 SGHTA, CDR2 FQGNSA. The CDR3 loop reads CASSRSQGTQYF. CDR3 sequence (DNA): TGTGCCAGCAGTCGGAGCCAGGGTACGCAGTATTTT.

This clonotype was counted between two and nine times. The chain is built from TRBV24-1 and TRBJ2-7; tentatively, D is TRBD2 (5 bases). The germline CDR1 and CDR2 sequences are KGHDR and SFDVKD. The CDR3 has 13 amino acids. V gave up 10 bases and J gave up 2 bases, with 14 bases separating them. CDR3 region: CATGSSGTYEQYF. Written as DNA, the CDR3 is TGTGCCACAGGGTCTTCCGGGACCTACGAGCAGTACTTC.

This chain joins TRBV20-1 and TRBJ2-7, with TRBD1 matching over 9 bases. Germline trimming cut 6 bases from V and 3 bases from J; bases unmatched to any gene: 9. The CDR3 length is 14 residues. Per germline, CDR1 DFQATT and CDR2 SNEGSKA (reference sequence). CDR3 protein: CSAIRQGGDYEQYF. CDR3 nucleotide sequence: TGCAGTGCGATAAGACAGGGGGGTGACTACGAGCAGTACTTC.

The chain uses TRBV3-1 and TRBJ2-6; possibly TRBD1 for D (5 bases). This CDR3 is 14 amino acids long. V was clipped by 5 bases and J by 4 bases, with 9 bases between them. Germline-derived CDR1 and CDR2 are LGHDT and YNNKEL (reference sequence). The CDR3 DNA is TGTGCCAGCAGCTCCAGGGTGGGGGCCAACGTCCTGACTTTC. It translates to CASSSRVGANVLTF. The full variable domain, completed using reference TRBV3-1 and TRBJ2-6, is DTAVSQTPKYLVTQMGNDKSIKCEQNLGHDTMYWYKQDSKKFLKIMFSYNNKELIINETVPNRFSPKSPDKAHLNLHINSLELGDSAVYFCASSSRVGANVLTFGAGSRLTVL.

V is TRBV28 and J is TRBJ1-1, with TRBD1 as a possible D gene (5 bases). The germline V gene has CDR1 MDHEN and CDR2 SYDVKM. The CDR3 runs to 15 residues. Trimming left V 5 bases short and J 1 base short, with 14 bases between. The CDR3 loop reads CASSLRPGANTEAFF. The CDR3 DNA sequence: TGTGCCAGCAGTCTACGACCCGGGGCGAACACTGAAGCTTTCTTT.

This clonotype was seen many times. V usage is TRBV5-6 and J usage is TRBJ1-5; a weak D match, TRBD1 (5 bases). The CDR3 sequence is 14 residues long. Trimming shortened V by 4 bases and J by 6 bases, and 14 bases separated the two germline ends. The germline CDR1 and CDR2 sequences are SGHDT and YYEEEE. Here the CDR3 reads CASSRSAQGQPQHF. Here the CDR3 DNA reads TGTGCCAGCAGCCGGTCGGCCCAGGGTCAGCCCCAGCATTTT. The full variable domain, its missing parts supplied by reference TRBV5-6 and TRBJ1-5, is DAGVTQSPTHLIKTRGQQVTLRCSPKSGHDTVSWYQQALGQGPQFIFQYYEEEERQRGNFPDRFSGHQFPNYSSELNVNALLLGDSALYLCASSRSAQGQPQHFGDGTRLSIL.

This clonotype was detected only once. The CDR3 end shows no conserved phenylalanine or tryptophan, and so a read error is likely. The chain is built from TRBV2 and TRBJ1-1; D call uncertain. Germline values: CDR1 SNHLY, CDR2 FYNNEI. V dropped 2 bases and J dropped 11 bases, with 21 bases sitting between them. The CDR3 spans 15 residues. The CDR3 protein is CASSERLRAGPRAFL. The CDR3, as DNA: TGTGCCAGCAGTGAACGCCTTCGGGCAGGCCCTCGGGCTTTCTTG.

Many counts were recorded for this clonotype. The chain combines TRBV5-1 with TRBJ1-1; D possibly corresponds to TRBD1 (5 bases). The germline CDR1 and CDR2 sequences are SGHRS and YFSETQ. Trimming pared 0 bases from V and 7 bases from J, leaving 13 bases between. This CDR3 is 14 amino acids long. In nucleotides, the CDR3 is TGCGCCAGCAGCTTGGGACAGTTATCGAGTGAAGCTTTCTTT. Its translation is CASSLGQLSSEAFF.

This clonotype was detected many times. The V and J genes are TRBV12-3 or TRBV12-4 and TRBJ2-7, with D maybe TRBD1 (6 bases). The V and J ends lost 6 bases and 3 bases respectively, with 15 bases between them. The CDR3 spans 14 residues. The CDR3 spells CASSPGTPIYEQYF. The DNA of the CDR3 is TGTGCCAGCAGCCCCGGGACACCGATCTACGAGCAGTACTTC.

Only a few counts were recorded for this clonotype. V is TRBV2 and J is TRBJ2-5; 7 positions match TRBD1. The CDR3 totals 14 residues. Germline assignment: CDR1 SNHLY and CDR2 FYNNEI. V trimming: 6 bases; J trimming: 0 bases; junction bases outside the gene matches: 4. CDR3 in amino acids: CASRPGQYQETQYF. For the CDR3, the DNA is TGTGCCAGCAGGCCGGGACAGTACCAAGAGACCCAGTACTTC.

CDR3 sequence: CATNHGTSSFF. The CDR3 DNA sequence: TGTGCCACCAACCACGGGACTAGCTCGTTCTTC. The chain is built from TRBV10-3 and TRBJ2-1, with TRBD2 identical over 9 bases. CDR3 size: 11 residues. With 10 bases clipped from V and 15 bases from J, the junction kept 10 bases outside the gene matches. Germline V gives CDR1 ENHRY, CDR2 SYGVKD.

At least ten counts were recorded for this clonotype. The chain couples TRBV4-3 to TRBJ2-7; D is perhaps TRBD1 or TRBD2 (6 bases each). The V and J ends lost 4 bases and 4 bases respectively, with 14 bases between them. The germline CDR1 and CDR2 sequences are LGHNA and YSLEER. The CDR3 loop spans 14 amino acids. The CDR3 sequence is CASSPEGGGYEQYF. CDR3 sequence (DNA): TGCGCCAGCAGCCCAGAGGGGGGCGGGTACGAGCAGTACTTC.

V and J are TRBV7-2 and TRBJ1-2; no firm D call. Germline CDR1 and CDR2: SGHTA and FQGNSA. The V end was cut by 1 base, the J end by 7 bases, with 7 bases between. The CDR3 spans 12 residues. The CDR3 DNA reads TGTGCCAGCAGCTTAGTTGGCGGTGGCTACACCTTC. Its translation is CASSLVGGGYTF.

This chain connects TRBV25-1 to TRBJ2-1; 15 bases fit TRBD2. Trimming took 4 bases from V and 1 from J; bases not matched to a gene: 5. The germline gives CDR1 MGHDK, CDR2 SYGVNS. The CDR3 extends over 18 amino acids. The CDR3 loop is CASSAGLAGGPSYNEQFF. The CDR3 region has the DNA TGTGCCAGCAGTGCGGGACTAGCGGGAGGCCCGTCCTACAATGAGCAGTTCTTC.

This clonotype was observed at least ten times. The V and J genes are TRBV7-8 and TRBJ2-1, with D perhaps being TRBD1 or TRBD2 (5 bases each). CDR1 is SGHVS and CDR2 is FQNEAQ in the germline V gene. This CDR3 spans 16 amino acids. Trimming removed 4 bases at V and 5 bases at J, with 18 bases between. Written as DNA, the CDR3 is TGTGCCAGCAGCTACCCCCGGGACCAGAGGAACAATGAGCAGTTCTTC. Protein sequence: CASSYPRDQRNNEQFF.

Of note for this clonotype: This clone may be a read error of a much larger clone one base away. The CDR3 does not close with the conserved phenylalanine or tryptophan, likely indicating a read error. The chain has TRBV12-5 and TRBJ2-5; 7 nucleotides match TRBD1. The V gene end was trimmed by 6 bases and the J gene end by 7 bases; junction bases not matched to a gene: 17. Germline V gives CDR1 LGHNT, CDR2 FRNRAP. The CDR3 runs 16 residues. Written as DNA, the CDR3 is TGTGCTAGTGGCCCGATACAGGGGAGTGAGGTTGGGACCCAGTACTCC. It specifies CASGPIQGSEVGTQYS.

This clonotype was observed many times. Germline is not matched at one junction end, which may reflect a read error. The chain links TRBV7-9 to TRBJ2-7; 8 nucleotides line up with TRBD1. Germline V gene lookup returns CDR1 SEHNR and CDR2 FQNEAQ (reference sequence). This CDR3 region has 14 residues. Written as DNA, the CDR3 is TGTGCCAGCAGTTTAGGACAGGGAACGTACGAGCAGTACTTC. This sequence encodes CASSLGQGTYEQYF.

This chain joins TRBV5-1 and TRBJ2-5, with 7 bases matching TRBD2. CDR1 is SGHRS, CDR2 YFSETQ, per germline. V shed 2 bases, J shed 2 bases, and the junction held 6 bases outside the gene matches. CDR3 length: 15 residues. CDR3 DNA: TGCGCCAGCAGCTTCGGACCGGGAGGACAAGAGACCCAGTACTTC. Amino acids: CASSFGPGGQETQYF.